One sample yielded the 9 T cell receptor beta chains listed below, sequenced in a study of T cells in Graves' hyperthyroidism and ophthalmopathy. Using RNA transcripts as the source, TCR beta CDR3 regions were amplified. Researchers ran a first-round RT-PCR on the TCR CDR3 using the HTBI primer set. TCRdb reprocessed the multiplex PCR reads with MiXCR, giving one entry per CDR3 protein. The repertoire holds roughly 400,000 distinct CDR3 sequences, roughly 13% seen once, with 25% to 30% in the top ten. Specimen: blood. These receptors were obtained from a man between 50 and 59 years old with Graves' ophthalmopathy.

This clonotype was recorded many times. The chain links TRBV3-1 to TRBJ1-1, with 7 bases matching TRBD1. After removal of 4 bases from V and 1 base from J, the junction contained 6 bases not matched to a gene. The CDR3 has 15 amino acids. Germline V CDR1 and CDR2: LGHDT, YNNKEL (reference sequence). CDR3 DNA: TGTGCCAGCAGCCTCGACAGGGAAGGGAACACTGAAGCTTTCTTT. The encoded protein is CASSLDREGNTEAFF.

This clonotype occurred many times. The genes are TRBV27 and TRBJ2-1, with a possible D match to TRBD1 (6 bases). This CDR3 comprises 15 residues. CDR1 MNHEY and CDR2 SMNVEV come from the germline V gene (reference sequence). The V end lost 5 bases, the J end lost 8 bases, and 19 bases lay between the germline ends. The CDR3 sequence: CASSPQSTGRDEQFF. In nucleotides, the CDR3 is TGTGCCAGCAGTCCGCAATCGACAGGTAGGGATGAGCAGTTCTTC.

The sample holds many counts of this clonotype. The V and J genes are TRBV2 and TRBJ2-7, with TRBD2 identical over 10 bases. This CDR3 region has 14 residues. Germline CDR1 and CDR2: SNHLY and FYNNEI. The V gene end was trimmed by 4 bases and the J gene end by 4 bases; junction bases not matched to a gene: 4. The CDR3 region is CASSGPSGSYEQYF. The CDR3 DNA is TGTGCCAGCAGTGGTCCTAGCGGGAGTTACGAGCAGTACTTC.

A few counts support this clonotype. V gene TRBV12-3 or TRBV12-4 combines with J gene TRBJ1-6; 9 bases match TRBD1. This CDR3 spans 14 amino acids. J lost 13 bases, V lost 3 bases, and 7 bases had no gene match. The chain's CDR3 is CASSFGQGSFPLHF. DNA of the CDR3: TGTGCCAGCAGTTTCGGACAGGGGTCCTTCCCCCTCCACTTT.

This clonotype was seen many times. V is TRBV4-1 and J is TRBJ1-5; D not resolved. This CDR3 comprises 16 residues. In germline, CDR1 is MGHRA, CDR2 YSYEKL. V lost 4 bases to trimming and J lost 1 base, with 14 bases between them. The chain's CDR3 is CASSREATRSNQPQHF. The DNA of the CDR3 is TGCGCCAGCAGCCGCGAGGCGACCCGGAGCAATCAGCCCCAGCATTTT.

This clonotype was detected many times. V is TRBV11-2 and J is TRBJ2-4; D possibly corresponds to TRBD2 (6 bases). Trimming stripped 2 bases from V and 0 bases from J, with 14 bases between. Looked up from germline, CDR1 is SGHAT and CDR2 is FQNNGV. The CDR3 length is 17 residues. CDR3 loop: CASSLIFGEVAKNIQYF. CDR3 DNA sequence: TGTGCCAGCAGCTTAATTTTTGGGGAGGTAGCCAAAAACATTCAGTACTTC. The full variable domain, with the rest looked up from reference TRBV11-2 and TRBJ2-4, is EAGVAQSPRYKIIEKRQSVAFWCNPISGHATLYWYQQILGQGPKLLIQFQNNGVVDDSQLPKDRFSAERLKGVDSTLKIQPAKLEDSAVYLCASSLIFGEVAKNIQYFGAGTRLSVL.

This clonotype has at least ten counts. CDR3 bases: TGTGCCAGCAGACCTCCCCAGGGGACTAGCGGGAGCCCGTTTAGGTCCTACGAGCAGTACTTC. Its translation: CASRPPQGTSGSPFRSYEQYF. The chain joins TRBV6-1 to TRBJ2-7; 14 bases agree with TRBD2. V lost 6 bases, J lost 1 base, and 20 bases stayed unmatched. Germline values: CDR1 MNHNS, CDR2 SASEGT. This CDR3 has 21 amino acids.

This clonotype was found many times. The V and J genes are TRBV5-1 and TRBJ2-5, with no clear D. In germline, CDR1 is SGHRS, CDR2 YFSETQ. V shed 0 bases and J shed 5 bases, with 11 bases lying between them. CDR3 length: 14 amino acids. The CDR3, as DNA: TGCGCCAGCAGCTTGGCTTCAGACTTTGAGACCCAGTACTTC. Translated, it gives CASSLASDFETQYF.

The chain combines TRBV20-1 with TRBJ2-1, with 7 bases that match TRBD2. In germline, CDR1 is DFQATT, CDR2 SNEGSKA (reference sequence). The CDR3 consists of 15 residues. V shed 1 base, J shed 3 bases, and the junction held 6 bases outside the gene matches. CDR3 protein: CSARGTSLDYNEQFF. The CDR3 DNA reads as TGCAGTGCTAGAGGGACTAGTTTGGACTACAATGAGCAGTTCTTC.